One and the same sample provided the 20 T cell receptor beta chains below, sequenced in a study of shared clonotypes between healthy human individuals (dated by TCRdb to about 2020). Libraries were made using the immunoSEQ multiplex PCR assay. TCRdb stores this immuneACCESS table with in-frame sequences only. Part of the clones is absent; in the studies checked, under half of the shortfall reflects unresolved V genes, and no reason is known for the rest. The sample records 850,000 to 1,100,000 clones, 70% to 80% of which are singletons. Roughly 0.9% of the sample belongs to the ten largest clones. Specimen: memory CD4+ T cells from PBMCs. The cell subset or site label, as the study defines it: CD45RA-negative fraction. The receptor set was obtained from a man between 18 and 29 years old in good health. Some clones in this sample may be carry-over from other donors' samples.

V is TRBV7-3 and J is TRBJ2-2, with D perhaps TRBD2 (6 bases). CDR3 length: 14 amino acids. Germline assignment: CDR1 SGHTA and CDR2 FQGTGA. The V gene lost 4 bases and the J gene lost 4 bases, with 10 bases spanning the gap. The CDR3 reads CASSSGTFTGELFF. In nucleotides, the CDR3 is TGTGCCAGCAGCTCTGGGACTTTCACCGGGGAGCTGTTTTTT.

The chain couples TRBV11-2 to TRBJ2-3, with D unresolved. Trimming took off 5 bases at V and 0 bases at J, with 3 bases between the two ends. There are 12 residues in the CDR3. The germline CDR1 and CDR2 sequences are SGHAT and FQNNGV. As DNA, the CDR3 is TGTGCCAGCAGCCATAGCACAGATACGCAGTATTTT. It is translated as CASSHSTDTQYF.

This chain connects TRBV30 to TRBJ2-7; D is perhaps TRBD1 (5 bases). CDR1 is GTSNPN, CDR2 SVGIG, per germline (reference sequence). The CDR3 extends over 12 amino acids. Trimming shortened V by 1 base and J by 5 bases, and 9 bases separated the two germline ends. The CDR3 is CAWSEVRDEQYF. The CDR3 coding sequence is TGTGCCTGGAGTGAGGTCAGGGACGAGCAGTACTTC.

This clone appeared a few times. The CDR3 DNA is TGTGCCATCAGTGAGGGCCCCGGAGGGGGAGGCTACGAGCAGTACTTC. Its translation is CAISEGPGGGGYEQYF. This rearrangement joins TRBV10-3 to TRBJ2-7; D possibly uses TRBD1 or TRBD2 (6 bases each). Looked up from germline, CDR1 is ENHRY and CDR2 is SYGVKD. V was pared by 2 bases and J by 3 bases, with 17 bases between. The CDR3 has 16 amino acids.

In regard to this clone: Since a much larger clone is just one base distant, this may be a read error. At the DNA level, this CDR3 is encoded by other sequences in the same sample as well. Here the CDR3 reads CASSQDLGSGANVLTF. CDR3 sequence (DNA): TGTGCCAGCAGCCAAGATCTAGGGAGCGGGGCCAACGTCCTGACTTTT. This chain uses TRBV4-2 with TRBJ2-6, with 7 positions matching TRBD2. The CDR3 has 16 residues. The germline V gene has CDR1 LGHNA and CDR2 YNFKEQ.

V gene TRBV11-2 combines with J gene TRBJ2-2, with unresolved D. Trimming stripped 1 base from V and 6 bases from J, with 6 bases between. In germline, CDR1 is SGHAT, CDR2 FQNNGV. This CDR3 has 13 residues. CDR3 loop: CASSLGASGELFF. In DNA form, the CDR3 reads TGTGCCAGCAGCTTAGGGGCTTCCGGGGAGCTGTTTTTT.

The chain recombines TRBV7-8 with TRBJ1-2, with 7 bases fitting TRBD1. Germline V gives CDR1 SGHVS, CDR2 FQNEAQ. The CDR3 is 16 amino acids. The ends lost 0 bases at V and 7 bases at J; junction bases unmatched: 11. This CDR3 is CASSLAGTATAIGYTF. CDR3 nucleotide sequence: TGTGCCAGCAGCTTAGCGGGGACAGCCACAGCTATTGGCTACACCTTC. Using reference TRBV7-8 and TRBJ1-2 for the parts outside the CDR3, the full variable domain is GAGVSQSPRYKVAKRGQDVALRCDPISGHVSLFWYQQALGQGPEFLTYFQNEAQLDKSGLPSDRFFAERPEGSVSTLKIQRTQQEDSAVYLCASSLAGTATAIGYTFGSGTRLTVV.

The V gene is TRBV18, the J gene TRBJ1-4; D is uncertain. The CDR3 spans 13 residues. Germline CDR1 reads KGHSH; CDR2 reads LQKENI. The V and J ends lost 2 bases and 13 bases respectively, with 14 bases between them. The CDR3 protein is CASSPGAQRGLFF. The CDR3 nucleotides are TGTGCCAGCTCACCAGGAGCCCAGAGAGGACTGTTTTTT.

The V and J genes are TRBV2 and TRBJ1-1, with D perhaps matching TRBD1 (5 bases). The CDR3 extends over 15 amino acids. The germline CDR1 and CDR2 sequences are SNHLY and FYNNEI. V was clipped by 6 bases and J by 11 bases, with 25 bases between them. CDR3 DNA sequence: TGTGCCAGCAGCGGAGAAGTCGGAACGGGACCTCCTGCTTTCTTT. It yields the protein CASSGEVGTGPPAFF.

V usage is TRBV29-1 and J usage is TRBJ2-6; 12 nucleotides match TRBD1. Germline CDR1 is SQVTM and CDR2 is ANQGSEA. The V segment lost 0 bases and the J segment 3 bases; nucleotides outside the gene matches: 6. The CDR3 runs to 18 residues. The CDR3 loop is CSVEDLGQGARGANVLTF. CDR3 DNA sequence: TGCAGCGTTGAAGATCTGGGACAGGGGGCGCGTGGGGCCAACGTCCTGACTTTC.

The chain employs TRBV27 and TRBJ2-1; 8 bases are shared with TRBD2. V shed 8 bases, J shed 5 bases, and the junction held 11 bases outside the gene matches. Per the germline V gene, CDR1 is MNHEY and CDR2 is SMNVEV (reference sequence). The CDR3 extends over 15 amino acids. CDR3 loop: CASFNGRAGHNEQFF. CDR3 sequence (DNA): TGTGCCAGCTTCAACGGGAGGGCAGGCCACAATGAGCAGTTCTTC.

V is TRBV28 and J is TRBJ2-1; D gene ambiguous. This CDR3 region has 14 residues. Germline CDR1 is MDHEN and CDR2 is SYDVKM. V shed 6 bases and J shed 6 bases, with 15 bases lying between them. The CDR3 DNA reads as TGTGCCAGCAGCCCTGTGGACCGGGCCAATGAGCAGTTCTTC. As protein: CASSPVDRANEQFF.

CDR3 bases: TGTGCCAGCAGTATACAGGGGGCCAGCTATGGCTACACCTTC. Residues: CASSIQGASYGYTF. V usage is TRBV28 and J usage is TRBJ1-2; 9 bases are shared with TRBD1. Germline values: CDR1 MDHEN, CDR2 SYDVKM. Losses at the gene ends were 5 bases for V and 4 bases for J; bases not matched to a gene: 5. The CDR3 is made up of 14 amino acids.

This clone was detected once. This chain uses TRBV27 with TRBJ2-1; D remains ambiguous. The V gene's germline CDR1 is MNHEY and CDR2 SMNVEV (reference sequence). V lost 7 bases to trimming and J lost 5 bases, with 18 bases between them. This CDR3 has 15 residues. The CDR3 DNA follows: TGTGCCAGCATGCAGCTTGGTGCTCCCAACAATGAGCAGTTCTTC. Translation gives CASMQLGAPNNEQFF.

The chain recombines TRBV28 with TRBJ2-7; perhaps TRBD2 as D (6 bases). The germline V gene has CDR1 MDHEN and CDR2 SYDVKM. This CDR3 is built from 14 residues. V was shortened by 7 bases and J by 1 base, with 14 bases between the two germline ends. The CDR3 spells CASTKGSGSYEQYF. CDR3 DNA: TGTGCCAGCACCAAGGGTAGCGGTTCCTACGAGCAGTACTTC.

This clone showed up just once. The chain has TRBV27 and TRBJ2-1; 9 bases agree with TRBD1. With V trimmed by 7 bases and J by 5 bases, 9 bases remained unmatched. The CDR3 extends over 15 amino acids. From germline, CDR1 is MNHEY and CDR2 SMNVEV (reference sequence). The CDR3 here is CASMARRTGDNEQFF. CDR3 DNA sequence: TGTGCCAGCATGGCTAGGAGGACAGGGGACAATGAGCAGTTCTTC.

The V call is TRBV19, the J call TRBJ2-1; possibly TRBD1 for D (6 bases). This CDR3 has 14 residues. Per the germline V gene, CDR1 is LNHDA and CDR2 is SQIVND (reference sequence). With 6 bases removed from V and 2 bases from J, the gap between germline ends came to 11 bases. CDR3 protein: CASSSGHTYNEQFF. CDR3 DNA: TGTGCCAGTAGCTCGGGACACACCTACAATGAGCAGTTCTTC.

This clone has a single count. The chain employs TRBV30 and TRBJ2-7; D unclear. The CDR3 length is 12 residues. Deletions cut 2 bases from V and 6 bases from J, with 11 bases between. Germline V gives CDR1 GTSNPN, CDR2 SVGIG (reference sequence). CDR3 amino acids: CAWSLFLGEQYF. The DNA for the CDR3 is TGTGCCTGGAGTCTGTTCTTGGGCGAGCAGTACTTC.

The DNA of the CDR3 is TGTGCCAGCAGCGTATTGGAACACCCTCAAGAGACCCAGTACTTC. It encodes CASSVLEHPQETQYF. The chain uses TRBV9 and TRBJ2-5; D gene ambiguous. The CDR3 consists of 15 residues. Trimming took 1 base from V and 2 from J, leaving 12 bases between them. Germline CDR1 and CDR2: SGDLS and YYNGEE.

J is TRBJ2-1 and V is TRBV7-8; 12 bases map to TRBD2. This CDR3 is 15 amino acids long. Trimming at V came to 4 bases and at J to 9 bases, leaving 7 bases not matched to a gene. Germline assignment: CDR1 SGHVS and CDR2 FQNEAQ. The CDR3 DNA reads TGTGCCAGCAGCTCGACTAGCGGGAGAGTCAGTGAGCAGTTCTTC. Translating gives CASSSTSGRVSEQFF.